This T cell receptor (beta chain) was found in a study of breast tumors, draining lymph nodes, adjacent tissues. TCRdb re-analysed the multiplex PCR reads in MiXCR, keeping a single row per CDR3 protein. The sample includes over 200,000 distinct CDR3 sequences, roughly 32% of them seen just once. Points on this clonotype: What it binds is not known.

The lymph nodes were axillary draining lymph nodes from breast cancer patients. Points from the study as a whole: That most tumor T cells come from lymph nodes remained unproven. Luminal-like breast cancer showed significantly greater tumor-nontumor repertoire similarity than basal-like breast cancer did. Tumor TCR diversity was below lymph nodes but above nontumor tissue. Most tumor T cells seemingly derive from lymph node, then expand in tumor.

This sequence was found in a female donor with breast cancer. Some clones in this sample may be carry-over from other donors' samples. The sequenced sample was axillary lymph node tissue.

CDR3: CASSWGGRDGTEAFF. In nucleotides, the CDR3 is TGTGCCAGCAGCTGGGGGGGGAGGGACGGGACTGAAGCTTTCTTT. V and J are TRBV5-4 and TRBJ1-1, with D possibly matching TRBD1 (5 bases). The germline CDR1 and CDR2 sequences are SGHNT and YYREEE (reference sequence). V was clipped by 3 bases and J by 5 bases, with 17 bases between them. This CDR3 has 15 residues.